The 3 T cell receptor beta chains given below trace back to one sample, sequenced in a study of blood T cell repertoires in COVID-19. TCRdb keeps only in-frame clones here, not all; method: immunoSEQ multiplex PCR. The sample contains around 250,000 clones, roughly nine tenths of which appear only once. The sequenced sample consisted of PBMCs or T cells enriched from blood (not recorded which). The receptors come from a human donor in a cohort exposed to, infected with or recovered from COVID-19 (not recorded which). The donor label of this sample is uncertain.

V usage is TRBV10-3 and J usage is TRBJ1-5; D unresolved. V was cut by 0 bases and J by 6 bases, with 9 bases left in between. The CDR3 loop spans 14 amino acids. The germline V gene encodes CDR1 ENHRY and CDR2 SYGVKD. CDR3 coding DNA: TGTGCCATCAGTGAGTCCAAGACATCTCAGCCCCAGCATTTT. This gives the protein CAISESKTSQPQHF.

The gene calls are TRBV4-1 and TRBJ1-2; tentatively, D is TRBD1 (5 bases). Germline CDR1 MGHRA, CDR2 YSYEKL. The V gene lost 4 bases and the J gene lost 4 bases, with 19 bases spanning the gap. CDR3 length equals 16 residues. CDR3 region: CASSPGLLQVTYGYTF. The CDR3 nucleotides are TGCGCCAGCAGCCCGGGACTCCTTCAGGTGACCTATGGCTACACCTTC.

V usage is TRBV18 and J usage is TRBJ2-5; 9 positions agree with TRBD2. The V gene's germline CDR1 is KGHSH and CDR2 LQKENI. Trimming removed 0 bases from V and 5 bases from J; junction bases left unmatched: 10. CDR3 length equals 17 residues. This CDR3 is CASSPPVGGGAVETQYF. The CDR3 bases are TGTGCCAGCTCACCACCGGTTGGCGGGGGGGCCGTGGAGACCCAGTACTTC.